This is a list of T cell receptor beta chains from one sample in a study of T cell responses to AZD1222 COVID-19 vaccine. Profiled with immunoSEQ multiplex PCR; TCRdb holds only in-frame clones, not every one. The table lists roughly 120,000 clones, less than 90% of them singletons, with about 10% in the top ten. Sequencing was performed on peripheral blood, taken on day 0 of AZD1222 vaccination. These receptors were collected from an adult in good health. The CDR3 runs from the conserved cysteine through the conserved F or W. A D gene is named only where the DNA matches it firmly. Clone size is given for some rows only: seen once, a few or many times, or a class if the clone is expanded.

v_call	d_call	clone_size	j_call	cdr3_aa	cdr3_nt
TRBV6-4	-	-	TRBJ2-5	CAPQPARGLQETQYF	TGTGCCCCCCAGCCCGCGAGGGGCTTACAAGAGACCCAGTACTTC
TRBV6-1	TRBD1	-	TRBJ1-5	CASSEGQGVSNQPQHF	TGTGCCAGCAGTGAGGGACAGGGGGTTAGCAATCAGCCCCAGCATTTT
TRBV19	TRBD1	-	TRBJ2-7	CASSWGQGAYEQYF	TGTGCCAGTAGTTGGGGACAGGGGGCCTACGAGCAGTACTTC
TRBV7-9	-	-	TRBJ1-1	CASSLEGGTEAFF	TGTGCCAGCAGCTTAGAAGGGGGCACTGAAGCTTTCTTT
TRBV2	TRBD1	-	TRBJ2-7	CASGTGGGEQYF	TGTGCCAGCGGGACAGGGGGAGGGGAGCAGTACTTC
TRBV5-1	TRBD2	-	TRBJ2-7	CASSLGLAGVGEQYF	TGCGCCAGCAGCTTGGGACTAGCGGGGGTTGGCGAGCAGTACTTC
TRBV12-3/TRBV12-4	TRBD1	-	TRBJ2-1	CASSFGTGDEQFF	TGTGCCAGCAGTTTCGGGACAGGGGATGAGCAGTTCTTC
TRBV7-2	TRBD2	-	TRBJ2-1	CASSLVLAGGPNEQFF	TGTGCCAGCAGCTTAGTACTAGCGGGGGGGCCTAATGAGCAGTTCTTC
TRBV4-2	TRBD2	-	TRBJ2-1	CASSQDPLAGGVYNEQFF	TGTGCCAGCAGCCAAGACCCTCTTGCGGGAGGGGTCTACAATGAGCAGTTCTTC
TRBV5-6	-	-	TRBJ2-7	CASSLGGVPYEQYF	TGTGCCAGCAGCTTGGGCGGGGTCCCCTACGAGCAGTACTTC
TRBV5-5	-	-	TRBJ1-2	CASSLTGANYGYTF	TGTGCCAGCAGCTTGACAGGAGCTAACTATGGCTACACCTTC
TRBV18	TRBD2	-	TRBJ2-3	CASSLGTSGSASTDTQYF	TGTGCCAGCTCACTCGGGACTAGCGGGAGTGCGAGCACAGATACGCAGTATTTT
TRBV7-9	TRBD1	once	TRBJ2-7	CASSPRTGGNIYEQYF	TGTGCCAGCAGCCCCAGGACAGGGGGAAATATCTACGAGCAGTACTTC
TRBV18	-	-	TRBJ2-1	CASSPIPAGNNEQFF	TGTGCCAGCTCACCAATCCCCGCTGGGAACAATGAGCAGTTCTTC
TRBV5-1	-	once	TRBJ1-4	CASSLGGGAIEKLFF	TGCGCCAGCAGCTTGGGAGGGGGTGCGATTGAAAAACTGTTTTTT
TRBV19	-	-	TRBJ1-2	CASSAGRLLNYGYTF	TGTGCCAGTAGTGCGGGACGGCTGTTGAACTATGGCTACACCTTC
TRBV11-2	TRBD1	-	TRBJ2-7	CASSPRQGSGSYEQYF	TGTGCCAGCAGCCCTAGACAGGGGTCCGGGTCCTACGAGCAGTACTTC
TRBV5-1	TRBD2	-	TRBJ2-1	CASSRIAGALDNEQFF	TGCGCCAGCAGCCGCATAGCGGGAGCGCTTGACAATGAGCAGTTCTTC